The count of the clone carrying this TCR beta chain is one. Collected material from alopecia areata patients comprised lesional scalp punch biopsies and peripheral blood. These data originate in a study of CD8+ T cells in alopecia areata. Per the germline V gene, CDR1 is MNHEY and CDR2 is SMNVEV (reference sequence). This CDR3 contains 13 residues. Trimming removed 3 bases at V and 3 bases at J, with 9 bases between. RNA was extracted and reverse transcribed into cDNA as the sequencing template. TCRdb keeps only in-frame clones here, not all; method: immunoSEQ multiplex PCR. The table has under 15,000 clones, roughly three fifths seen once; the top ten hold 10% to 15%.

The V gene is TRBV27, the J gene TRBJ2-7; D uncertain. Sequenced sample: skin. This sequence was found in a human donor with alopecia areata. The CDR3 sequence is CASSLSHGYEQYF. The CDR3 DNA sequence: TGTGCCAGCAGTTTGTCCCACGGCTACGAGCAGTACTTC.